This is a list of T cell receptor beta chains from one sample in a study of cytomegalovirus exposure and HLA in healthy donors. TCRdb's table, derived via immunoSEQ multiplex PCR, lists solely in-frame clones and lacks some. Of around 76,000 clones in the sample, over 65% are singletons; the top ten hold around 16%. The sample was PBMCs. The source of these receptors is a woman aged 40-49 years in good health and CMV-seropositive. CDR3s include the opening cysteine and the closing phenylalanine or tryptophan. The order of the fields is V gene, CDR3 length, CDR3 protein.

TRBV9,15,CASSVVGGLNTEAFF
TRBV11-2,15,CASVFDRGHRETQYF
TRBV5-6,16,CASSLTGTSSNTEAFF
TRBV4-1,15,CASSQWTETYTEAFF
TRBV5-6,15,CASRLLRVEDTEAFF
TRBV19,13,CASGEQGMGEQYF
TRBV5-1,14,CASSWQGYKDTQYF
TRBV5-1,12,CASSQESYEQYF
TRBV6-5,14,CASSKSGGGNEQFF
TRBV28,16,CASSFIELAGRNEQFF
TRBV10-3,15,CAINRGTGARDTQYF
TRBV6-5,15,CASSYGTGVTDTQYF
TRBV7-9,16,CASSFVIRRDPYEQYF
TRBV28,13,CASSPQSRDEQYF
TRBV5-1,14,CASSLGQSYNEQFF
TRBV30,13,CAWSVRLADTIYF
TRBV25-1,15,CASSEYDVWGDEQFF
TRBV6-1,14,CASTGGYSNQPQHF
TRBV15,15,CATSRRGSGANVLTF
TRBV30,14,CAWRSPGQGYGYTF
TRBV5-6,14,CASSFFPGEGEQFF
TRBV7-2,14,CASSTDRLNYGYTF
TRBV5-4,14,CASSPTTGINTIYF
TRBV14,16,CASSQIAGSSYNEQFF
TRBV27,13,CASSVGARYEQYF
TRBV5-1,15,CASSFGDGRGYGYTF
TRBV5-1,13,CASAPQGGIEQYF
TRBV12-2,18,CASRSDPTRGLPYNEQFF
TRBV28,15,CASSPLGGADEKLFF
TRBV7-9,17,CASSSSLGRTSGNTIYF
TRBV4-1,15,CASSQGGTGVYEQYF
TRBV4-2,16,CASSQDWTGAGGELFF
TRBV4-3,14,CASSLLGGGYGYTF
TRBV29-1,13,CSARFGNNQPQHF
TRBV9,15,CASSTGLTGSYEQYF
TRBV5-4,15,CASSWTGQGRTEAFF
TRBV11-2,11,CASSSSDEQFF
TRBV14,17,CASSHTTGAANTGELFF
TRBV7-9,16,CASSIGNSWRDYGYTF
TRBV5-4,14,CASSFGQGEIEQYF
TRBV25-1,12,CASTQGANVLTF
TRBV6-5,15,CASSYSGGEQETQYF
TRBV5-1,14,CASSFKGGSGEQYF
TRBV27,14,CDYKPTRSNQPQHF
TRBV10-1,14,CANVREGFSYEQYF
TRBV29-1,19,CSVGGGTRTSGTSYNEQFF
TRBV7-8,15,CASSSDRVSRYGYTF
TRBV25-1,15,CASSNDRGRMTEAFF
TRBV2,10,CASSLQALHF